Detailed here is one T cell receptor (beta chain). Antigen: not known. This record comes from a study of a mutant IDH1 vaccine in newly diagnosed glioma. Study at large: Vaccines were first given 4-6 weeks after radiotherapy alone, or with temozolomide cycles. It was radiotherapy, temozolomide, or both that patients received previously, with most receiving both.

CDR1 and CDR2 (germline): SEHNR, FQNEAQ (reference sequence). Losses at the gene ends were 0 bases for V and 4 bases for J; bases not matched to a gene: 0. There are 14 residues in the CDR3. Clones were read by immunoSEQ multiplex PCR, and TCRdb kept only the in-frame ones, dropping some. The data contain about 41,000 clones, approximately 90% of them singletons. Study-wide results and limits: Of the patients, 80% to 95% had vaccine-induced immune responses.

The time point here: week 35, safety follow-up. It was 300 ug of mutant IDH1 20-mer peptide that made up each vaccine dose, given with topical imiquimod. This chain connects TRBV7-9 to TRBJ2-1; 7 bases are shared with TRBD2. The input for sequencing was PBMCs, taken from a glioma patient whose treatment included an IDH1 peptide vaccine. The clonotype originates from a man aged 35 to 55 with glioma. The CDR3 loop is CASSLAGGYNEQFF. Here the CDR3 DNA reads TGTGCCAGCAGCTTAGCGGGAGGGTACAATGAGCAGTTCTTC.